This record looks at one T cell receptor (beta chain) sequence and its context. This entry belongs to a study of blood T cell repertoires in COVID-19. Libraries were prepared by immunoSEQ multiplex PCR; TCRdb keeps only in-frame clonotypes and omits some of them. The sample lists roughly 250,000 clones, 85% to 90% occurring once. V lost 1 base and J lost 4; bases outside the gene matches: 10. The CDR3 extends over 17 amino acids. Germline CDR1 and CDR2: SGHTA and FQGNSA. The chain links TRBV7-2 to TRBJ1-2; 9 positions agree with TRBD1. This TCR came from a man in his forties or fifties who had recovered from COVID-19. Material: PBMCs or T cells enriched from blood (not recorded which). In nucleotides, the CDR3 is TGTGCCAGCAGCTTAGGGGGACAGGGAGCGTATCTCTATGGCTACACCTTC. Amino acid sequence: CASSLGGQGAYLYGYTF.